The clone carrying this T cell receptor beta chain came up many times. The antigen remains undetermined. This sample was taken from a study of metastatic and nonmetastatic thyroid tumors. Study as a whole: Samples came from malignant and benign thyroid patients, and repertoires were compared across blood and tumor or nodule tissue. General study findings and limits: According to reports, the diversity of TCR beta was significantly higher in malignant thyroid tumors than in benign nodules, and this held in both blood and tumor samples.

Until they underwent thyroid surgery, no patient had received any treatment. Study processing details: The study's classifier, a distant-metastasis tool for papillary thyroid cancer, was built using CDR3 differences across clinicopathological groups. TCRdb re-called clones from the PCR reads using MiXCR. In this record, the V and J calls reflect TCRdb's handling and not the investigators' own analysis. The sample consists of over 35,000 clones, roughly 13% of them appearing once. The junction had 4 bases not matched to a gene; V was cut back by 9 bases and J by 0 bases. CDR1 and CDR2 from the germline V gene are KGHDR and SFDVKD. The CDR3 runs to 16 residues.

This TCR came from a female donor with papillary thyroid cancer or a benign thyroid nodule (not recorded which). Some clones in this sample may be carry-over from other donors' samples. The source material was blood. This chain joins TRBV24-1 and TRBJ2-3, with 14 bases that match TRBD2. Here the CDR3 DNA reads TGTGCCACCGGACTAGCGGGAGGCCAGAGCACAGATACGCAGTATTTT. This sequence encodes CATGLAGGQSTDTQYF.